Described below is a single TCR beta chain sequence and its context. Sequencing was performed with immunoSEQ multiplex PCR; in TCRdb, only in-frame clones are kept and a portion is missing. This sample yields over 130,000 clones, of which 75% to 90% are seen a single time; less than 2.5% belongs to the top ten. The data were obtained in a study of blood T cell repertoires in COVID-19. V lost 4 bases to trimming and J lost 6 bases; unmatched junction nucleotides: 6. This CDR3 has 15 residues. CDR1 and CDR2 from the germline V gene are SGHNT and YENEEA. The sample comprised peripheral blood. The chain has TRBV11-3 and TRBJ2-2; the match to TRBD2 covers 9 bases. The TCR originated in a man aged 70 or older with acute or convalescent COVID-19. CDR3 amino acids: CASSSSGVNAGELFF. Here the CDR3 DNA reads TGTGCCAGCAGCTCTAGCGGGGTAAACGCCGGGGAGCTGTTTTTT.